The T cell receptor (beta chain) described here comes from a study of T cells after yellow fever vaccination. Whole-study results and caveats: The presence of abundant clonotypes contaminating from the bulk population was possible in FACS-sorted repertoires. Most clones from primary vaccination resurfaced after the booster (96% CD4, more than 75% CD8). The secondary response peaked faster, at day 5 versus 15, but was weaker.

V dropped 0 bases and J dropped 1 base, with 11 bases sitting between them. The length of the CDR3 is 15 residues. Germline V gene lookup returns CDR1 SGHRS and CDR2 YFSETQ. About this clonotype: The antigen is undetermined.

TCRdb reanalysed the 5' RACE reads using MiXCR and keeps one entry per CDR3 protein. The sample shows a few hundred thousand distinct CDR3 sequences, 9.5% to 13% of them seen only once. V and J are TRBV5-1 and TRBJ2-7; a possible D gene is TRBD2 (6 bases). The sequence derives from a young man who received the YFV17D yellow fever vaccine. The sample consisted of PBMCs, taken on the day of the first yellow fever vaccination. CDR3 amino acids: CASSLAGGRSYEQYF. DNA of the CDR3: TGCGCCAGCAGCTTGGCCGGGGGAAGGTCCTACGAGCAGTACTTC.